This entry lists 20 T cell receptor beta chains sequenced from one sample in a study of blood T cell repertoires in COVID-19. Libraries were prepared by immunoSEQ multiplex PCR; TCRdb keeps only in-frame clonotypes and omits some of them. The table records about 78,000 clones, 75% to 95% of them present only once. The source material was peripheral blood. Receptor source: a woman older than 75 with acute or convalescent COVID-19.

The chain couples TRBV7-2 to TRBJ1-3; D might be TRBD1 (5 bases). Germline CDR1 SGHTA, CDR2 FQGNSA. The ends were cut back, 5 bases at V and 4 bases at J, with 9 bases in the middle. The CDR3 sequence is 13 residues long. The CDR3 DNA is TGTGCCAGCAGCATGCACAGGGGAAACACCATATATTTT. Amino acid sequence: CASSMHRGNTIYF.

CDR3 sequence (DNA): TGTGCCAGCAGCCCGGACAGCTCTGGGGCCAACGTCCTGACTTTC. Its protein is CASSPDSSGANVLTF. The chain carries TRBV5-6 and TRBJ2-6; TRBD1 might be the D (6 bases). The CDR3 contains 15 residues. The germline V gene encodes CDR1 SGHDT and CDR2 YYEEEE. Trimming took 4 bases from V and 0 from J, leaving 8 bases between them.

The CDR3 protein is CASSTSIRTSASYEQYF. CDR3 bases: TGTGCCAGTAGTACCTCAATTCGGACTAGCGCCTCCTACGAGCAGTACTTC. The V and J genes are TRBV19 and TRBJ2-7; 9 bases fit TRBD2. The CDR3 length is 17 residues. Trimming removed 4 bases from V and 0 bases from J; junction bases left unmatched: 10. CDR1 and CDR2 (germline): LNHDA, SQIVND (reference sequence).

The chain combines TRBV10-1 with TRBJ2-3; 7 bases map to TRBD2. Germline V gives CDR1 WNHNN, CDR2 SYGVQD (reference sequence). J was trimmed by 6 bases and V by 0 bases; bases with no gene match: 9. The CDR3 spans 16 residues. For the CDR3, the DNA is TGCGCCAGCAGTGAGTCGTCTCGGCGGGGGATTGATACGCAGTATTTT. Translation gives CASSESSRRGIDTQYF.

This chain links TRBV7-3 with TRBJ2-5, with 7 bases matching TRBD2. CDR3 length: 15 residues. The V gene end was trimmed by 5 bases and the J gene end by 4 bases; junction bases not matched to a gene: 10. Looked up from germline, CDR1 is SGHTA and CDR2 is FQGTGA. The CDR3 DNA sequence: TGTGCCAGCAGCCCCCGGGGACTATTCTTAGAGACCCAGTACTTC. Translating it yields CASSPRGLFLETQYF. The whole variable domain, remainder taken from reference TRBV7-3 and TRBJ2-5, is GAGVSQTPSNKVTEKGKYVELRCDPISGHTALYWYRQSLGQGPEFLIYFQGTGAADDSGLPNDRFFAVRPEGSVSTLKIQRTERGDSAVYLCASSPRGLFLETQYFGPGTRLLVL.

The rearrangement uses TRBV7-3 and TRBJ2-1, with 8 bases lining up with TRBD2. Germline V lookup: CDR1 SGHTA, CDR2 FQGTGA. J lost 3 bases, V lost 5 bases, and 3 bases had no gene match. The CDR3 runs 14 residues. The CDR3 protein is CASSRGGGYNEQFF. The CDR3 DNA sequence: TGTGCCAGCAGCCGGGGGGGTGGCTACAATGAGCAGTTCTTC.

The rearrangement uses TRBV10-3 and TRBJ2-7; TRBD1 matches at 8 bases. Germline values: CDR1 ENHRY, CDR2 SYGVKD. With 6 bases clipped from V and 2 bases from J, the junction kept 6 bases outside the gene matches. CDR3 length: 14 amino acids. Written as DNA, the CDR3 is TGTGCCATCAGCATCGACAGGGGCCCCTACGAGCAGTACTTC. Protein sequence: CAISIDRGPYEQYF.

This clone showed up just once. This chain connects TRBV20-1 to TRBJ2-7, with a tentative D call TRBD2 (5 bases). The ends were cut back, 6 bases at V and 0 bases at J, with 15 bases in the middle. The CDR3 extends over 14 amino acids. CDR1 DFQATT and CDR2 SNEGSKA come from the germline V gene (reference sequence). Written as DNA, the CDR3 is TGCAGTGCCAGTAGAGGGTCCTCCTCCTACGAGCAGTACTTC. Protein sequence: CSASRGSSSYEQYF.

The gene calls are TRBV28 and TRBJ1-4; TRBD1 agrees at 9 bases. This CDR3 has 15 amino acids. Germline CDR1 and CDR2: MDHEN and SYDVKM. V trimming: 7 bases; J trimming: 7 bases; junction bases outside the gene matches: 10. CDR3 sequence: CASTFSGTGSEKLFF. In DNA form, the CDR3 reads TGTGCCAGCACCTTTAGTGGGACAGGGAGTGAAAAACTGTTTTTT.

The chain links TRBV18 to TRBJ1-4, with 9 bases fitting TRBD1. CDR3 size: 15 residues. J was trimmed by 6 bases and V by 4 bases; bases with no gene match: 6. Germline V gene sequence: CDR1 KGHSH, CDR2 LQKENI. CDR3 loop: CASSRPGQGDEKLFF. The CDR3 DNA follows: TGTGCCAGCTCACGACCGGGACAGGGCGATGAAAAACTGTTTTTT.

This chain links TRBV12-1 with TRBJ1-2; the table's D call, TRBD1, has no DNA check behind it. TRBV12-1 is listed as a pseudogene. This CDR3 comprises 12 residues. The CDR3 sequence is CASSRPQNGYTF. For the CDR3, the DNA is TGTGCCAGCAGCCGCCCACAGAATGGCTACACCTTC.

The rearrangement joins TRBV5-4 to TRBJ2-2; 12 bases align to TRBD1. Unmatched junction bases numbered 11, after V lost 5 bases and J lost 3 bases. Germline CDR1 and CDR2: SGHNT and YYREEE (reference sequence). CDR3 length equals 18 residues. This chain's CDR3 is CASRPGQGAGADTGELFF. CDR3 bases: TGTGCCAGCAGGCCGGGACAGGGGGCGGGAGCTGACACCGGGGAGCTGTTTTTT.

This chain links TRBV9 with TRBJ2-3; 10 nucleotides line up with TRBD1. J lost 4 bases, V lost 3 bases, and 11 bases had no gene match. This CDR3 region has 17 residues. CDR1 and CDR2 from the germline V gene are SGDLS and YYNGEE. CDR3 in DNA: TGTGCCAGCAGCGCCAGACAGGGGGCGAGAATCGCAGATACGCAGTATTTT. As protein: CASSARQGARIADTQYF.

The V gene is TRBV7-9, the J gene TRBJ1-6; possibly TRBD1 for D (5 bases). CDR3 length: 12 residues. The germline V gene has CDR1 SEHNR and CDR2 FQNEAQ (reference sequence). V was clipped by 6 bases and J by 8 bases, with 8 bases between them. CDR3 in DNA: TGTGCCAGCAGGGGGCTCGATTCACCCCTCCACTTT. Protein: CASRGLDSPLHF.

This rearrangement joins TRBV25-1 to TRBJ1-6; no firm D call. The CDR3 has 16 residues. V lost 1 base and J 0 bases, leaving 7 bases between the germline ends. The V gene's germline CDR1 is MGHDK and CDR2 SYGVNS. As DNA, the CDR3 is TGTGCCAGCAGTGAATCCCTCAGCTCCTATAATTCACCCCTCCACTTT. Its protein product is CASSESLSSYNSPLHF.

J is TRBJ2-5 and V is TRBV3-1 (or the pseudogene TRBV3-2); D might be TRBD1 (6 bases). This CDR3 is 13 amino acids long. The germline gives CDR1 LGHDT, CDR2 YNNKEL (reference sequence). The V gene lost 3 bases and the J gene lost 4 bases, with 9 bases spanning the gap. CDR3 nucleotide sequence: TGTGCCAGCAGCCAGGGACAACGAGAGACCCAGTACTTC. As protein: CASSQGQRETQYF.

On this clone: Its ends do not fully match the called genes, so a read error is possible. The CDR3: CASSPQRTLREDTQYF. The CDR3 DNA reads TGTGCTAGCAGCCCACAGCGGACCTTAAGGGAAGATACGCAGTATTTT. The chain is built from TRBV7-7 and TRBJ2-3; tentative D call: TRBD2 (5 bases). Germline V CDR1 and CDR2: SSHAT, FNYEAQ (reference sequence). The CDR3 totals 16 residues.

This chain joins TRBV7-2 and TRBJ1-1, with D unclear. The germline V gene encodes CDR1 SGHTA and CDR2 FQGNSA. The CDR3 spans 11 residues. The V end lost 5 bases, the J end lost 7 bases, and 8 bases lay between the germline ends. The chain's CDR3 is CASSLRDEAFF. DNA of the CDR3: TGTGCCAGCAGCCTCCGGGATGAAGCTTTCTTT.

This chain uses TRBV9 with TRBJ1-3; no definite D call. V was trimmed by 0 bases and J by 0 bases, leaving 10 bases between them. CDR3 length equals 16 residues. Per the germline V gene, CDR1 is SGDLS and CDR2 is YYNGEE. The CDR3 spells CASSVAPANSGNTIYF. In DNA form, the CDR3 reads TGTGCCAGCAGCGTAGCCCCAGCGAACTCTGGAAACACCATATATTTT.

V gene TRBV11-2 combines with J gene TRBJ1-2; D call uncertain. The CDR3 consists of 14 residues. Per the germline V gene, CDR1 is SGHAT and CDR2 is FQNNGV. Trimming stripped 0 bases from V and 6 bases from J, with 11 bases between. As DNA, the CDR3 is TGTGCCAGCAGCTTAGAGGGTGCGGTTAATGGCTACACCTTC. It is translated as CASSLEGAVNGYTF. The full variable domain, with the rest looked up from reference TRBV11-2 and TRBJ1-2, is EAGVAQSPRYKIIEKRQSVAFWCNPISGHATLYWYQQILGQGPKLLIQFQNNGVVDDSQLPKDRFSAERLKGVDSTLKIQPAKLEDSAVYLCASSLEGAVNGYTFGSGTRLTVV.